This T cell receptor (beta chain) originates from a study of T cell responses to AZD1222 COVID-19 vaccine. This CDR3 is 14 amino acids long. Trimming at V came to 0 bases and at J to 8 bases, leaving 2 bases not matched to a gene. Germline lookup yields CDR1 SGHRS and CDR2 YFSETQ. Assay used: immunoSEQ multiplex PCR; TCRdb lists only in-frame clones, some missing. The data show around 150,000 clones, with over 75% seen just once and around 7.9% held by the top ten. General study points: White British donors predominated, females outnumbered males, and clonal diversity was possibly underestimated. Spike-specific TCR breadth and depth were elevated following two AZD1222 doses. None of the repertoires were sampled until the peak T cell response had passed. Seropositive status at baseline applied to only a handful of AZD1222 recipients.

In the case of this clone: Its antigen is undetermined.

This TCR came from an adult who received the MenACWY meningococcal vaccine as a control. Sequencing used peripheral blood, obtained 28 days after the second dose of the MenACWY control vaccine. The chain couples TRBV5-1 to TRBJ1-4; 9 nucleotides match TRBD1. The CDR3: CASSLGTGDEKLFF. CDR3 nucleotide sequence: TGCGCCAGCAGCTTGGGGACAGGGGACGAAAAACTGTTTTTT.